Listed below are T cell receptor beta chains from one sample, sequenced in a study of OX40 agonist ivuxolimab in advanced cancers. Profiling relied on immunoSEQ multiplex PCR, and the TCRdb table lists in-frame clones only, not all of them. The sample has 45,000 to 55,000 clones; less than 85% are singletons. This specimen was CD4+ or CD8+ T cells sorted from blood, taken in a trial of the OX40 agonist ivuxolimab. These receptors all come from an adult with an advanced solid tumor such as melanoma, head and neck, liver or kidney cancer. CDR3s include the opening cysteine and the closing phenylalanine or tryptophan. The order of the fields is CDR3 DNA, CDR3 protein, D gene, J gene, V gene, clone size. The D gene is left open where the match is weak. Clone size, where shown, is once, few, many, or a class for clones that have expanded.

CDR3 DNA: TGTGCTAGCAGCTTAGATCGGACTAGCCCCGGGGAGCTGTTTTTT
CDR3 protein: CASSLDRTSPGELFF
D gene: TRBD2
J gene: TRBJ2-2
V gene: TRBV7-7
clone size: once

CDR3 DNA: TGTGCCAGCAGCTCGATGGCAGGAAACACCGGGGAGCTGTTTTTT
CDR3 protein: CASSSMAGNTGELFF
D gene: .
J gene: TRBJ2-2
V gene: TRBV5-5
clone size: .

CDR3 DNA: TGTGCCAGCAGCAAAACAGGGGAAGGCGAGCAGTACTTC
CDR3 protein: CASSKTGEGEQYF
D gene: .
J gene: TRBJ2-7
V gene: TRBV21-1
clone size: .

CDR3 DNA: TGTGCCAGCAGCAAAAGAAGACAGGGGGACACCGGGGAGCTGTTTTTT
CDR3 protein: CASSKRRQGDTGELFF
D gene: TRBD1
J gene: TRBJ2-2
V gene: TRBV28
clone size: .

CDR3 DNA: TGTGCCAGCAGCGAAGGTCAAGGGGCGTCCTACGAGCAGTACTTC
CDR3 protein: CASSEGQGASYEQYF
D gene: .
J gene: TRBJ2-7
V gene: TRBV5-4
clone size: .

CDR3 DNA: TGTGCCAGCAGTGAAACAGGGTTAGGGGGCTACACCTTC
CDR3 protein: CASSETGLGGYTF
D gene: .
J gene: TRBJ1-2
V gene: TRBV25-1
clone size: .

CDR3 DNA: TGTGCCAGCAGCTTAGCGCTATACTCCTATGGCTACACCTTC
CDR3 protein: CASSLALYSYGYTF
D gene: .
J gene: TRBJ1-2
V gene: TRBV7-9
clone size: .

CDR3 DNA: TGTGCCAGCAGCTTGCGCCAGGGGAGTAGAGATACGCAGTATTTT
CDR3 protein: CASSLRQGSRDTQYF
D gene: .
J gene: TRBJ2-3
V gene: TRBV5-8
clone size: .

CDR3 DNA: TGTGCCAGCTCACCAGTGGCAGGCCATAATGAAAAACTGTTTTTT
CDR3 protein: CASSPVAGHNEKLFF
D gene: .
J gene: TRBJ1-4
V gene: TRBV18
clone size: .

CDR3 DNA: TGCGCCAGCAGCGACGGGACTAGCTCCTACAATGAGCAGTTCTTC
CDR3 protein: CASSDGTSSYNEQFF
D gene: TRBD2
J gene: TRBJ2-1
V gene: TRBV5-1
clone size: .

CDR3 DNA: TGTGCCAGCAGTTTCCAGGCGGGTTATGGCAATCAGCCCCAGCATTTT
CDR3 protein: CASSFQAGYGNQPQHF
D gene: .
J gene: TRBJ1-5
V gene: TRBV27
clone size: .

CDR3 DNA: TGCGCCAGCAGGGACTCTTCCTATGGCTACACCTTC
CDR3 protein: CASRDSSYGYTF
D gene: .
J gene: TRBJ1-2
V gene: TRBV5-1
clone size: .

CDR3 DNA: TGTGCCAGCAGTTCCACCGGGACAGGGGGCTATGAGCAGTTCTTC
CDR3 protein: CASSSTGTGGYEQFF
D gene: TRBD1
J gene: TRBJ2-1
V gene: TRBV27
clone size: .

CDR3 DNA: TGTGCCAGCAGCTTAAGGCAGATGGGGACCCAGTACTTC
CDR3 protein: CASSLRQMGTQYF
D gene: .
J gene: TRBJ2-5
V gene: TRBV7-3
clone size: .

CDR3 DNA: TGTGCCAGCAGCTTAATGTCAGAGACCCAGTACTTC
CDR3 protein: CASSLMSETQYF
D gene: .
J gene: TRBJ2-5
V gene: TRBV5-4
clone size: .

CDR3 DNA: TGTGCCAGCAGTCTAACAGGGGGCGCGGAGACCCAGTACTTC
CDR3 protein: CASSLTGGAETQYF
D gene: TRBD1
J gene: TRBJ2-5
V gene: TRBV28
clone size: .

CDR3 DNA: TGCAGCAAGGGGGACGTCTACGAGCAGTACTTC
CDR3 protein: CSKGDVYEQYF
D gene: .
J gene: TRBJ2-7
V gene: TRBV20-1
clone size: .

CDR3 DNA: TGTGCCAGCAGCTTAGGGGGGCCCGGGACTAGCTACGGCGAGCAGTACTTC
CDR3 protein: CASSLGGPGTSYGEQYF
D gene: TRBD2
J gene: TRBJ2-7
V gene: TRBV7-2
clone size: .

CDR3 DNA: TGTGCCAGCAGCTTAGGATCTGGGACAGGAAGCTCTGGGGCCAACGTCCTGACTTTC
CDR3 protein: CASSLGSGTGSSGANVLTF
D gene: TRBD1
J gene: TRBJ2-6
V gene: TRBV7-6
clone size: .

CDR3 DNA: TGTGCCAGCAGGGGGAAGGCTGGCTCCTACAATGAGCAGTTCTTC
CDR3 protein: CASRGKAGSYNEQFF
D gene: .
J gene: TRBJ2-1
V gene: TRBV5-4
clone size: .

CDR3 DNA: TGTGCCTGGGCACCCGGCGGGGCAGAAGCTTTCTTT
CDR3 protein: CAWAPGGAEAFF
D gene: .
J gene: TRBJ1-1
V gene: TRBV30
clone size: .

CDR3 DNA: TGTGCCATCAGTGTAGGGGCCAATCAGCCCCAGCATTTT
CDR3 protein: CAISVGANQPQHF
D gene: .
J gene: TRBJ1-5
V gene: TRBV10-3
clone size: .

CDR3 DNA: TGCGCCAGCAGGGCCCCCAGTACCGGGAGGAGTTCCTACGAGCAGTACTTC
CDR3 protein: CASRAPSTGRSSYEQYF
D gene: TRBD2
J gene: TRBJ2-7
V gene: TRBV10-1
clone size: .

CDR3 DNA: TGTGCCAGCAGCTTCTGGCTAGCGACGGCCGGGGAGCTGTTTTTT
CDR3 protein: CASSFWLATAGELFF
D gene: .
J gene: TRBJ2-2
V gene: TRBV11-3
clone size: once

CDR3 DNA: TGTGCCAGCAGCTTGGACCTAACTTACAATGAGCAGTTCTTC
CDR3 protein: CASSLDLTYNEQFF
D gene: .
J gene: TRBJ2-1
V gene: TRBV5-4
clone size: .

CDR3 DNA: TGTGCCACCAGCAGCGCACAGGGAGCTAGGGAGGGGGATCACCAGTACTTC
CDR3 protein: CATSSAQGAREGDHQYF
D gene: .
J gene: TRBJ2-5
V gene: TRBV15
clone size: .

CDR3 DNA: TGTGCCATCAGTCGGGACTCTAGCAATCAGCCCCAGCATTTT
CDR3 protein: CAISRDSSNQPQHF
D gene: .
J gene: TRBJ1-5
V gene: TRBV10-3
clone size: .

CDR3 DNA: TGTGCCAGCAGTGAATACCGCCCCTCCGGGACAGGGAGTCCAGAGACCCAGTACTTC
CDR3 protein: CASSEYRPSGTGSPETQYF
D gene: TRBD1
J gene: TRBJ2-5
V gene: TRBV6-1
clone size: few

CDR3 DNA: TGCAGCGTTGCTCGGGCGAACACCGGGGAGCTGTTTTTT
CDR3 protein: CSVARANTGELFF
D gene: .
J gene: TRBJ2-2
V gene: TRBV29-1
clone size: .

CDR3 DNA: TGTGCCAGCAGTTACTCGGGGAGCAAAAACATTCAGTACTTC
CDR3 protein: CASSYSGSKNIQYF
D gene: .
J gene: TRBJ2-4
V gene: TRBV6-5
clone size: .

CDR3 DNA: TGTGCCAGCAGTGCCCCGGGTCTCTACGGCTACACCTTC
CDR3 protein: CASSAPGLYGYTF
D gene: .
J gene: TRBJ1-2
V gene: TRBV25-1
clone size: .

CDR3 DNA: TGTGCCAGCAGCTCCCGACCGTCCAGGCCCACACGAGATACGCAGTATTTT
CDR3 protein: CASSSRPSRPTRDTQYF
D gene: .
J gene: TRBJ2-3
V gene: TRBV7-9
clone size: .

CDR3 DNA: TGTGCCAGCAGCTCCCGGGACAGGGGGAGCTATGGCTACACCTTC
CDR3 protein: CASSSRDRGSYGYTF
D gene: TRBD1
J gene: TRBJ1-2
V gene: TRBV5-8
clone size: .